This T cell receptor (beta chain) was profiled in a study of blood T cell repertoires in COVID-19. In the study overall: The United States, Italy and Spain were the sources of the acute and convalescent COVID-19 samples. The cDNA or gDNA used as material had been derived from T cells, B-cell-depleted T cells, or PBMCs.

With 4 bases removed from V and 2 bases from J, the gap between germline ends came to 14 bases. CDR3 length: 15 residues. Germline V gene sequence: CDR1 SNHLY, CDR2 FYNNEI. The method was immunoSEQ multiplex PCR; TCRdb's version includes in-frame clones alone and lacks a portion of them. The table shows 150,000 or so clones, with 75% to 80% occurring only once. The rearrangement links TRBV2 to TRBJ2-5, with D hard to call. The sequence was collected from a woman aged 45 to 65 with active or convalescent COVID-19. The specimen was peripheral blood. CDR3 sequence: CASSADPPRQETQYF. The CDR3 DNA reads as TGTGCCAGCAGTGCAGATCCCCCGCGGCAAGAGACCCAGTACTTC.